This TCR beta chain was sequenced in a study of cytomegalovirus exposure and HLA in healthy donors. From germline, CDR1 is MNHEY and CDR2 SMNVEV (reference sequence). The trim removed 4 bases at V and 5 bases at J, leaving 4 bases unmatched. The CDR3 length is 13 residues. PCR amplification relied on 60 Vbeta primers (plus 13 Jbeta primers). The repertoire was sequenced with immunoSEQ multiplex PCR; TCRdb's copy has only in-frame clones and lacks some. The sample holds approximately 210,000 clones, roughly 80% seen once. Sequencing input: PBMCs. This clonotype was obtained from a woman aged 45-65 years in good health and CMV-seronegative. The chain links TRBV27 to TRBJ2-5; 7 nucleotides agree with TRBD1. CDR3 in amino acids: CASSWGQRETQYF. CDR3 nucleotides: TGTGCCAGCAGTTGGGGACAGAGGGAGACCCAGTACTTC.